Listed here is a single T cell receptor (beta chain). Its cognate antigen is unknown. This sample is part of a study of cytomegalovirus exposure and HLA in healthy donors. Broader study findings: Rare TCR sequences predominated, though certain public TCRs were found in many donors. Later analysis associated a missense DCLRE1C variant with TCR beta V- and J-gene trimming. According to reports, the classifier identified cytomegalovirus status with high specificity and sensitivity. Within a later analysis, the majority of CMV-associated TCR beta chains appeared HLA-restricted.

Use of 60 Vbeta and 13 Jbeta primers characterized the PCR. Assay: immunoSEQ multiplex PCR; the TCRdb copy retains only in-frame clones and omits some. Recorded for this sample: roughly 82,000 clones. Deletions cut 0 bases from V and 0 bases from J, with 6 bases between. The CDR3 totals 15 residues. Germline loops: CDR1 KGHSH, CDR2 LQKENI. The sequence derives from a woman aged 55-69 years in good health and CMV-seronegative. This chain connects TRBV18 to TRBJ1-5; no reliable D call. Sequenced input: PBMCs. This chain's CDR3 is CASSPPPYSNQPQHF. The CDR3 coding sequence is TGTGCCAGCTCACCACCGCCCTATAGCAATCAGCCCCAGCATTTT.